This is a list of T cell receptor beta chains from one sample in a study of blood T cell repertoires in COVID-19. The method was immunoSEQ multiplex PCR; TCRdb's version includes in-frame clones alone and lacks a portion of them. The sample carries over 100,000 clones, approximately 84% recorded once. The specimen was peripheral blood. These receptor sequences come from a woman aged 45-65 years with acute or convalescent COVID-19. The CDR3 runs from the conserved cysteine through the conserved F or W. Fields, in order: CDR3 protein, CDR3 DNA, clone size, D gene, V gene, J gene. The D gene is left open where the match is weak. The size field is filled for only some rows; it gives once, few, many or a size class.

CDR3aa: CASSEGERNTEAFF
CDR3nt: TGTGCCAGCAGTGAAGGGGAGAGGAACACTGAAGCTTTCTTT
abundance: -
d_gene: -
v_gene: TRBV2
j_gene: TRBJ1-1

CDR3aa: CASSQRGSNQPQHF
CDR3nt: TGTGCCAGCAGCCAGAGAGGGAGCAATCAGCCCCAGCATTTT
abundance: -
d_gene: -
v_gene: TRBV3-1/TRBV3-2
j_gene: TRBJ1-5

CDR3aa: CASSLGISGGAERLFF
CDR3nt: TGTGCCAGCAGCTTAGGAATTAGCGGGGGGGCCGAACGCCTGTTCTTC
abundance: -
d_gene: TRBD2
v_gene: TRBV7-3
j_gene: TRBJ2-1

CDR3aa: CASSPYPQGAGTEAFF
CDR3nt: TGTGCCAGCTCACCATATCCACAGGGGGCAGGTACTGAAGCTTTCTTT
abundance: -
d_gene: TRBD1
v_gene: TRBV18
j_gene: TRBJ1-1

CDR3aa: CASSIVRGLNPTYGYTF
CDR3nt: TGTGCCAGTAGTATAGTAAGGGGACTTAACCCTACCTATGGCTACACCTTC
abundance: -
d_gene: -
v_gene: TRBV19
j_gene: TRBJ1-2

CDR3aa: CASSLQASGIYNEQFF
CDR3nt: TGTGCCAGCAGCTTACAGGCTAGCGGAATCTACAATGAGCAGTTCTTC
abundance: once
d_gene: TRBD2
v_gene: TRBV7-8
j_gene: TRBJ2-1

CDR3aa: CASSLEGFYGYTF
CDR3nt: TGTGCCAGCAGCCTGGAGGGCTTCTATGGCTACACCTTC
abundance: -
d_gene: -
v_gene: TRBV3-1/TRBV3-2
j_gene: TRBJ1-2

CDR3aa: CASSFSGTGGGYTF
CDR3nt: TGCGCCAGCAGCTTCTCCGGGACAGGGGGTGGCTACACCTTC
abundance: -
d_gene: TRBD1
v_gene: TRBV5-1
j_gene: TRBJ1-2

CDR3aa: CASSQEVGELFF
CDR3nt: TGTGCCAGCAGCCAAGAGGTCGGGGAACTGTTTTTT
abundance: once
d_gene: -
v_gene: TRBV14
j_gene: TRBJ1-4

CDR3aa: CASRRGDLNTEAFF
CDR3nt: TGTGCCAGTAGGCGGGGGGACTTGAACACTGAAGCTTTCTTT
abundance: -
d_gene: -
v_gene: TRBV19
j_gene: TRBJ1-1

CDR3aa: CASSLGTHRGGYEQYF
CDR3nt: TGTGCCAGCAGCCTTGGGACCCACAGGGGAGGCTACGAGCAGTACTTC
abundance: -
d_gene: -
v_gene: TRBV9
j_gene: TRBJ2-7

CDR3aa: CASSVGGPSVYGYTF
CDR3nt: TGTGCCAGCAGCGTGGGGGGACCGTCGGTCTATGGCTACACCTTC
abundance: -
d_gene: -
v_gene: TRBV7-2
j_gene: TRBJ1-2

CDR3aa: CASSLGGAASYEQYF
CDR3nt: TGCGCCAGCAGCTTGGGTGGGGCCGCCTCCTACGAGCAGTACTTC
abundance: -
d_gene: -
v_gene: TRBV5-1
j_gene: TRBJ2-7

CDR3aa: CASSMLTGGALRADTQYF
CDR3nt: TGTGCCAGCAGCATGTTGACCGGGGGGGCCCTCAGGGCAGATACGCAGTATTTT
abundance: -
d_gene: TRBD2
v_gene: TRBV5-8
j_gene: TRBJ2-3

CDR3aa: CASSRGTGGRNTEAFF
CDR3nt: TGCGCCAGCAGCCGCGGGACAGGGGGCAGGAACACTGAAGCTTTCTTT
abundance: -
d_gene: TRBD1
v_gene: TRBV5-1
j_gene: TRBJ1-1

CDR3aa: CASSRGGPGFKSYEQYF
CDR3nt: TGTGCCAGTAGTAGAGGAGGGCCGGGGTTTAAGTCCTACGAGCAGTACTTC
abundance: -
d_gene: -
v_gene: TRBV19
j_gene: TRBJ2-7

CDR3aa: CASSLGTASPYGYTF
CDR3nt: TGTGCCAGCAGCTTAGGGACTGCGTCTCCCTATGGCTACACCTTC
abundance: -
d_gene: -
v_gene: TRBV7-8
j_gene: TRBJ1-2

CDR3aa: CASSFLGTKNTGELFF
CDR3nt: TGCGCCAGCAGCTTTTTGGGGACAAAGAACACCGGGGAGCTGTTTTTT
abundance: -
d_gene: -
v_gene: TRBV5-1
j_gene: TRBJ2-2

CDR3aa: CASSLQGYGYTF
CDR3nt: TGTGCCAGCAGTTTACAGGGATATGGCTACACCTTC
abundance: -
d_gene: -
v_gene: TRBV6-2/TRBV6-3
j_gene: TRBJ1-2

CDR3aa: CASSPGASGPEAFF
CDR3nt: TGTGCCAGCAGCCCAGGGGCCTCCGGCCCTGAAGCTTTCTTT
abundance: -
d_gene: -
v_gene: TRBV11-1
j_gene: TRBJ1-1

CDR3aa: CASSLGQVYYGYTF
CDR3nt: TGTGCCAGCAGTTTAGGACAGGTCTACTATGGCTACACCTTC
abundance: -
d_gene: TRBD1
v_gene: TRBV28
j_gene: TRBJ1-2

CDR3aa: CASSESGQGEKLFF
CDR3nt: TGTGCCAGCAGTGAAAGCGGGCAGGGCGAAAAACTGTTTTTT
abundance: once
d_gene: -
v_gene: TRBV6-1
j_gene: TRBJ1-4

CDR3aa: CASSLGQGVFYEQYF
CDR3nt: TGTGCCAGCAGCTTAGGACAGGGGGTTTTTTACGAGCAGTACTTC
abundance: -
d_gene: TRBD1
v_gene: TRBV7-2
j_gene: TRBJ2-7

CDR3aa: CATSDSGQGDTEAFF
CDR3nt: TGTGCCACCAGTGATTCTGGACAGGGGGACACTGAAGCTTTCTTT
abundance: -
d_gene: TRBD1
v_gene: TRBV24-1
j_gene: TRBJ1-1

CDR3aa: CASSPYRDYGYTF
CDR3nt: TGTGCCAGCTCACCTTACAGGGACTATGGCTACACCTTC
abundance: -
d_gene: -
v_gene: TRBV18
j_gene: TRBJ1-2